The text below deals with one T cell receptor beta chain. The data are from a study of shared clonotypes between healthy human individuals. Sequencing used immunoSEQ multiplex PCR; TCRdb keeps in-frame clones, though not all of them. Here the sample spans about 800,000 clones, 96% being singletons. Naive CD8 populations comprised CD45RO-negative cells positively selected for CCR7, excluding terminally differentiated effector memory CD45RA+ cells. After removal of 2 bases from V and 7 bases from J, the junction contained 5 bases not matched to a gene. Germline CDR1 reads MNHNY; CDR2 reads SVGAGI (reference sequence). The CDR3 runs to 14 residues.

This TCR derives from a man aged 25 to 40 in good health. Material: naive CD8+ T cells sorted from blood. V and J are TRBV6-6 and TRBJ1-2; 9 bases fit TRBD1. The CDR3 nucleotides read TGTGCCAGCAGTTACGAGGACAGGGGCAGTGGCTACACCTTC. Amino acids: CASSYEDRGSGYTF.